Below, 2 T cell receptor beta chains from the same sample are listed, as sequenced in a study of cytomegalovirus exposure and HLA in healthy donors. Researchers ran the PCR with 60 Vbeta and 13 Jbeta primers. Sequenced by immunoSEQ multiplex PCR; TCRdb stores in-frame clones only, minus some. This table has around 160,000 clones, 65% to 80% appearing once. Sequenced input: PBMCs. Source of these receptors: a man in his forties or fifties in good health and CMV-seropositive.

To note about this clone: The germline gene is not matched at one end of the junction; a read error may be the cause. The chain is built from TRBV11-2 and TRBJ2-7; 7 bases are shared with TRBD1. The CDR3 is 12 amino acids. CDR1 is SGHAT, CDR2 FQNNGV, per germline. The CDR3 spells CASSRGARGPNF. CDR3 bases: TGTGCCAGCAGCCGTGGGGCTAGGGGGCCGAACTTC.

This chain joins TRBV21-1 and TRBJ2-7; the table's D call TRBD1 went unverified against the DNA. TRBV21-1 is given as a pseudogene. CDR3 length: 19 residues. CDR3 DNA sequence: TGTGCCAGCAGCAAAATACCGAACCGGACACACAGGGCCTCCTACGAGCAGTACTTC. It encodes CASSKIPNRTHRASYEQYF.